This T cell receptor beta chain derives from a study of spatial heterogeneity in lung cancer. Only one count was recorded for this clonotype. This beta chain is an off-target read within a library intended for alpha chains, so its frequency means little. As for time point: sample taken at primary tumor resection. Whole RNA, which was extracted from tumor, nontumor lung tissue or frozen PBMC, was sequenced without any cell sorting. TCRdb re-called the 5' RACE reads with MiXCR, one entry per CDR3 protein. The table includes about 10,000 distinct CDR3 sequences, roughly 3.6% detected once. Germline CDR1 reads MNHNS; CDR2 reads SASEGT. Trimming removed 4 bases at V and 0 bases at J, with 13 bases between. This CDR3 has 15 residues.

The J gene is TRBJ2-7, the V gene TRBV6-1; D unresolved. This TCR was sampled from a female donor with early-stage non-small cell lung cancer. The sequenced sample was PBMCs, obtained at surgery. CDR3 bases: TGTGCCAGCAGTGTTCACAGCTCCCACTCCTACGAGCAGTACTTC. This translates into CASSVHSSHSYEQYF.